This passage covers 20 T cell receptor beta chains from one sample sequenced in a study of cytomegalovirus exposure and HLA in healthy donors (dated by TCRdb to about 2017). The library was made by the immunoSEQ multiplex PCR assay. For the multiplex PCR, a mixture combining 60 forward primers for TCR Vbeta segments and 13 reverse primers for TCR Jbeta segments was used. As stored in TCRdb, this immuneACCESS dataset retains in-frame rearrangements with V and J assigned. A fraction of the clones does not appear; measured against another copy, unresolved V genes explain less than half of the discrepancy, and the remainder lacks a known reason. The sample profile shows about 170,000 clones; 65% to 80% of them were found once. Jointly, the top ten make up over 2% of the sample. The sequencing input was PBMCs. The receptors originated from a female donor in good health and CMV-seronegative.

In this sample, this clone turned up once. The CDR3 sequence is CASSLGTSGETYEQYF. CDR3 bases: TGTGCCAGCAGCTTAGGGACTAGCGGGGAAACCTACGAGCAGTACTTC. The rearrangement joins TRBV7-2 to TRBJ2-7; 12 positions match TRBD2. Germline values: CDR1 SGHTA, CDR2 FQGNSA. This CDR3 contains 16 residues. Unmatched junction bases numbered 3, after V lost 1 base and J lost 2 bases. Using reference TRBV7-2 and TRBJ2-7 for the parts outside the CDR3, the full variable domain is GAGVSQSPSNKVTEKGKDVELRCDPISGHTALYWYRQSLGQGLEFLIYFQGNSAPDKSGLPSDRFSAERTGGSVSTLTIQRTQQEDSAVYLCASSLGTSGETYEQYFGPGTRLTVT.

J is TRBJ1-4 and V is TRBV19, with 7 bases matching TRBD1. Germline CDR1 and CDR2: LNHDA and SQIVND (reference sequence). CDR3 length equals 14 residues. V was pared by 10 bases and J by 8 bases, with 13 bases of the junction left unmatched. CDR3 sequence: CATSLGQLQEKLFF. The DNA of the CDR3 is TGTGCCACCTCTCTGGGACAGCTACAAGAAAAACTGTTTTTT.

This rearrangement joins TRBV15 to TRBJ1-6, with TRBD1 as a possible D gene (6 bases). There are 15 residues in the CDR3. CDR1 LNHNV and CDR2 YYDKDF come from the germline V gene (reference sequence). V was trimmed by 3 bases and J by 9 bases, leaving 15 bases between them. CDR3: CATSRKNRDSSPLHF. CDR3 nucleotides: TGTGCCACCAGCAGGAAGAACAGGGATAGTTCACCCCTCCACTTT.

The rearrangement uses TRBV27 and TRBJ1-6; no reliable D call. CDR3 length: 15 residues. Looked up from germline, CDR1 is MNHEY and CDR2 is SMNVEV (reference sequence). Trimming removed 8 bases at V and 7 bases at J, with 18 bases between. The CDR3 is CASGRIERPNSPLHF. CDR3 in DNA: TGTGCCAGCGGCCGCATAGAGAGGCCCAATTCACCCCTCCACTTT.

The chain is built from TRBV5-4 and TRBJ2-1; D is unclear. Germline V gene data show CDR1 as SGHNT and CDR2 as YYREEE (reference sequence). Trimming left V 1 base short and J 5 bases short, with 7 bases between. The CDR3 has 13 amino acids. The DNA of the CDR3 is TGTGCCAGCAGCTTGCGACGGGACAATGAGCAGTTCTTC. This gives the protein CASSLRRDNEQFF.

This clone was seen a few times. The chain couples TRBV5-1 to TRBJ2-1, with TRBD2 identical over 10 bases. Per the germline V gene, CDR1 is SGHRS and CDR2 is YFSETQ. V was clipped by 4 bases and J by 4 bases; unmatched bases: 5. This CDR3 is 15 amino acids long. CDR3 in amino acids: CASSPSGGTYNEQFF. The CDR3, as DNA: TGCGCCAGCAGCCCTAGCGGGGGCACATACAATGAGCAGTTCTTC.

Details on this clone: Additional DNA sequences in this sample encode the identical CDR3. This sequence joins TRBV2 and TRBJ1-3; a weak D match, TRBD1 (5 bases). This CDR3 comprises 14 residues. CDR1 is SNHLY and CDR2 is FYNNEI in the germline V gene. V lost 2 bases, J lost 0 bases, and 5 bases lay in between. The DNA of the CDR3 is TGTGCCAGCAGTGAACAGGGCTCTGGAAACACCATATATTTT. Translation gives CASSEQGSGNTIYF.

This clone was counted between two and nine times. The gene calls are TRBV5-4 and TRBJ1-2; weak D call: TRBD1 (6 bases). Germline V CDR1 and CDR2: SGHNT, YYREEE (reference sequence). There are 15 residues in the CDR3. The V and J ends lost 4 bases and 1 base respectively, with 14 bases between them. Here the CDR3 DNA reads TGTGCCAGCAGCCCTAGGACAGTGATTAACTATGGCTACACCTTC. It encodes CASSPRTVINYGYTF.

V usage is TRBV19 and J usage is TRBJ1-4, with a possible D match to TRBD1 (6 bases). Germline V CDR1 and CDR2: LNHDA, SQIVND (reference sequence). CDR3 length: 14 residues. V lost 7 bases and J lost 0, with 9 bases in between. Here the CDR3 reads CASKGVATNEKLFF. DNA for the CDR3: TGTGCCAGTAAGGGGGTTGCAACTAATGAAAAACTGTTTTTT.

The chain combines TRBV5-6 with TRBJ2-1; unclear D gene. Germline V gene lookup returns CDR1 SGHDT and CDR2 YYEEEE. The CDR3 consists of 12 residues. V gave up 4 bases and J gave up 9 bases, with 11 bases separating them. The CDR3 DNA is TGTGCCAGCAGCCCTGGTGATAGTGAGCAGTTCTTC. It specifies CASSPGDSEQFF.

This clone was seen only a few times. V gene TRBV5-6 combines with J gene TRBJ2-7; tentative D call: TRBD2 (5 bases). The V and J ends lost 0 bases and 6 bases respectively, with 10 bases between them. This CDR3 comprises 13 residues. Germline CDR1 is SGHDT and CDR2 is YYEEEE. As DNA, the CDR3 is TGTGCCAGCAGCTTGGCGGGGTTTACCGAGCAGTACTTC. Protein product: CASSLAGFTEQYF. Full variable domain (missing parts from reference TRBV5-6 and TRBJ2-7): DAGVTQSPTHLIKTRGQQVTLRCSPKSGHDTVSWYQQALGQGPQFIFQYYEEEERQRGNFPDRFSGHQFPNYSSELNVNALLLGDSALYLCASSLAGFTEQYFGPGTRLTVT.

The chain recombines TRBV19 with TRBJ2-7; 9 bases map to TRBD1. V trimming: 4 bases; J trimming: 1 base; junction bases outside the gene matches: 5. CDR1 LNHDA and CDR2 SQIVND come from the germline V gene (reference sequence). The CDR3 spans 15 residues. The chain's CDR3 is CASSRTGGISYEQYF. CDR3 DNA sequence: TGTGCCAGTAGTAGAACAGGGGGCATTTCCTACGAGCAGTACTTC.

The CDR3 bases are TGTGCCAGCAGTTACTCTCGGGGTCAGCCCCAGCATTTT. Translation: CASSYSRGQPQHF. V is TRBV6-6 and J is TRBJ1-5; D unclear. CDR1 and CDR2 (germline): MNHNY, SVGAGI (reference sequence). This CDR3 has 13 amino acids. Trimming pared 0 bases from V and 6 bases from J, leaving 6 bases between.

CDR3 residues: CASSRDRGRTEAFF. CDR3 coding DNA: TGTGCCAGCAGTAGGGACAGAGGAAGGACTGAAGCTTTCTTT. The gene calls are TRBV25-1 and TRBJ1-1; 7 bases align to TRBD1. Germline-derived CDR1 and CDR2 are MGHDK and SYGVNS. The CDR3 totals 14 residues. V was clipped by 5 bases and J by 5 bases; unmatched bases: 8.

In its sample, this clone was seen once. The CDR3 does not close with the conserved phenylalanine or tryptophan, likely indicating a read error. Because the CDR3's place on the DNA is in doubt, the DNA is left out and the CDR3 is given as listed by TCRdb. The CDR3 spells CASSAQPRRQGGI. This sequence joins TRBV6-1 and TRBJ2-7; the DNA was not used to check the table's D call, TRBD1. Including both end residues, the CDR3 is 13 amino acids long. Per germline, CDR1 MNHNS and CDR2 SASEGT.

The CDR3 protein is CASSYSTGRETQYF. The CDR3 nucleotides read TGTGCCAGCAGTTACTCGACAGGGAGAGAGACCCAGTACTTC. The chain combines TRBV6-5 with TRBJ2-5; 7 nucleotides match TRBD1. The CDR3 runs 14 residues. J lost 4 bases, V lost 0 bases, and 2 bases had no gene match. In germline, CDR1 is MNHEY, CDR2 SVGAGI.

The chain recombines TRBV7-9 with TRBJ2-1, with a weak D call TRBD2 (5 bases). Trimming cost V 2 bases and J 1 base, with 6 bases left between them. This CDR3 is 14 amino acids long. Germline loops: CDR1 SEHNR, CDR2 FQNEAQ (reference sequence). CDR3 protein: CASSLTGSYNEQFF. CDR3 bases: TGTGCCAGCAGCTTAACGGGATCCTACAATGAGCAGTTCTTC.

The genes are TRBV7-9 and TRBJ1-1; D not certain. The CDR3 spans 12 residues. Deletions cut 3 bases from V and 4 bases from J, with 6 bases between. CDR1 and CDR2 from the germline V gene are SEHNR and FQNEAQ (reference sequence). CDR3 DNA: TGTGCCAGCAGCTTCTTGGCCACTGAAGCTTTCTTT. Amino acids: CASSFLATEAFF.

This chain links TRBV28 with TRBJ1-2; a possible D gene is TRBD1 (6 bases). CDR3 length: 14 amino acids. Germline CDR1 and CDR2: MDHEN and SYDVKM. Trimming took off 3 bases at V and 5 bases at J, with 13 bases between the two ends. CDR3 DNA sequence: TGTGCCAGCAGTTTCCTGACAGGCGCTTATGGCTACACCTTC. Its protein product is CASSFLTGAYGYTF.

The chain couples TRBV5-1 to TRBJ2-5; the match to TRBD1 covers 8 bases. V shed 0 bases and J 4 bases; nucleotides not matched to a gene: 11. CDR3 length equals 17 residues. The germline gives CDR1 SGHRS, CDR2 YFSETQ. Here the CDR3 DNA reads TGCGCCAGCAGCTTGGGGACAGGGAGAATCGGAAGAGAGACCCAGTACTTC. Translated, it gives CASSLGTGRIGRETQYF.